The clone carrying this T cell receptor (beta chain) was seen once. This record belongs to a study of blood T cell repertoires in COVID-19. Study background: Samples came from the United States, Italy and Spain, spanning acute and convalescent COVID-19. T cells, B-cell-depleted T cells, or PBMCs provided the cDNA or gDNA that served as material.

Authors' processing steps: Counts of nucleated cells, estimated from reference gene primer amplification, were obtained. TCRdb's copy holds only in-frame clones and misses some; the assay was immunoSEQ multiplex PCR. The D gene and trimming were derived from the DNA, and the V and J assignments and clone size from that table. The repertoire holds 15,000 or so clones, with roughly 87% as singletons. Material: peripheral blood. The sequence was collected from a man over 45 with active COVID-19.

CDR3 residues: CASSSFQGSGYTF. The CDR3 region has the DNA TGTGCCAGCAGCTCGTTCCAGGGGTCTGGCTACACCTTC. This chain uses TRBV11-1 with TRBJ1-2; weak D call: TRBD1 (6 bases). This CDR3 comprises 13 residues. The germline V and J ends were trimmed by 4 bases and 7 bases, with 13 bases remaining between them. Per germline, CDR1 SGHAT and CDR2 FQDESV (reference sequence).